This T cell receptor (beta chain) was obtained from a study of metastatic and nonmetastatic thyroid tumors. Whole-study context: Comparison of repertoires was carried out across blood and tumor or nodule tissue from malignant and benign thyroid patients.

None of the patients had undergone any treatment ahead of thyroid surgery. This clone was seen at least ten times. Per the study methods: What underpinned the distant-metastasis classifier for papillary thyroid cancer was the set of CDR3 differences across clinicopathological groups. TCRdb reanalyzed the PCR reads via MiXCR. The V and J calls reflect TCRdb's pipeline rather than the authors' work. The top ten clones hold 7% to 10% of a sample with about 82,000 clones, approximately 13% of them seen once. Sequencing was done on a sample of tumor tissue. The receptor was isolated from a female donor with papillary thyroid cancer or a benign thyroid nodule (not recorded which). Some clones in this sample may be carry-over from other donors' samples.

In DNA, the CDR3 is TGTGCCAGCAGAGATTACAGGGGAATGAACACTGAAGCTTTCTTT. It translates to CASRDYRGMNTEAFF. This chain joins TRBV11-3 and TRBJ1-1, with 7 positions matching TRBD1. This CDR3 has 15 residues. Trimming at V came to 6 bases and at J to 0 bases, leaving 7 bases not matched to a gene. CDR1 SGHNT and CDR2 YENEEA come from the germline V gene.